This T cell receptor beta chain was retrieved from a study of siplizumab effects on memory and regulatory T cells. Concerning this clone: Its antigen is not known.

Whole-study results and caveats: To unstimulated subsets, only a minor fraction of alloreactive clones could be mapped. The authors did not confirm suppressive function in proliferating Tregs from siplizumab cultures.

Method: immunoSEQ multiplex PCR; TCRdb's copy keeps in-frame clones and lacks some. The table includes about 97,000 clones, over 90% detected once. The sequence came from a human donor in good health. Sequenced input: non-Treg CD4+ T cells sorted from blood.

CDR3 in amino acids: CASALGQRNLKETQYF. CDR3 nucleotides: TGTGCCAGCGCTCTGGGACAGAGGAACTTAAAAGAGACCCAGTACTTC. The chain is built from TRBV6-6 and TRBJ2-5, with 7 nucleotides matching TRBD1. The CDR3 is 16 residues long. Germline V gene lookup returns CDR1 MNHNY and CDR2 SVGAGI (reference sequence). J was trimmed by 3 bases and V by 8 bases; bases with no gene match: 15.